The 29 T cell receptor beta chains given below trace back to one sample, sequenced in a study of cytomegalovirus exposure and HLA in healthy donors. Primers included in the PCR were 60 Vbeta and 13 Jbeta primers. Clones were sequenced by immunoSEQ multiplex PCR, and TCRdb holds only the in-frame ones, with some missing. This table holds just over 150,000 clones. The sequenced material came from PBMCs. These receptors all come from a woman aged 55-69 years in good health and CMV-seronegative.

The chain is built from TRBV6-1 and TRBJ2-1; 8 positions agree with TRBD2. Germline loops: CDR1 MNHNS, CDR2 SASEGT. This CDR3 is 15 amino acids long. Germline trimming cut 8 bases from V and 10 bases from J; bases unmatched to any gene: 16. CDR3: CASAELAAFLSEQFF. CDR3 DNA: TGTGCCAGCGCCGAACTAGCGGCCTTTCTCTCCGAGCAGTTCTTC.

CDR3 DNA: TGTGCCAGCTCACCCGGACAGGGGGCGGGCAATCAGCCCCAGCATTTT. Its protein product is CASSPGQGAGNQPQHF. The V and J genes are TRBV18 and TRBJ1-5; 11 bases map to TRBD1. CDR1 KGHSH and CDR2 LQKENI come from the germline V gene. The CDR3 is 16 amino acids. The junction had 3 bases not matched to a gene; V was cut back by 3 bases and J by 2 bases.

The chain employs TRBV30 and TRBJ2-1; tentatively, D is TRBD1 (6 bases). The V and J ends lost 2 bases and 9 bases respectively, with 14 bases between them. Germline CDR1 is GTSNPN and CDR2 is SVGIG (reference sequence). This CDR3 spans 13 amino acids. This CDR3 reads CAWSNYRETEQFF. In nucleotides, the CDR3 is TGTGCCTGGAGTAATTACAGGGAGACTGAGCAGTTCTTC.

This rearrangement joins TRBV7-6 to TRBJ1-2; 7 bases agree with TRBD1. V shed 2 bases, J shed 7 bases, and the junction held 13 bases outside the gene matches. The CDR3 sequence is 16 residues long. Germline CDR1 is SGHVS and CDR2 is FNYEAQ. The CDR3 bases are TGTGCCAGCAGCTTATCCCTAACAGGGGTTCAACGTGGCTACACCTTC. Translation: CASSLSLTGVQRGYTF.

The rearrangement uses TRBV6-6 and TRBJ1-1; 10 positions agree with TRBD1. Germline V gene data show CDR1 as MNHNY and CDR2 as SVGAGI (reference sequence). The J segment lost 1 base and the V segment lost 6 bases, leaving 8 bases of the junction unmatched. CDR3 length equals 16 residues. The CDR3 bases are TGTGCCAGCAGGAAGGGACAGGGGAAGGCGAACACTGAAGCTTTCTTT. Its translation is CASRKGQGKANTEAFF.

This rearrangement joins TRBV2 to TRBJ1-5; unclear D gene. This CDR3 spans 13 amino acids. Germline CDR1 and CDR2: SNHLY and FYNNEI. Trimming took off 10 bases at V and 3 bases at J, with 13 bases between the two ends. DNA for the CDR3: TGTGCCACCTGCGCGGGAAACAATCAGCCCCAGCATTTT. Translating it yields CATCAGNNQPQHF.

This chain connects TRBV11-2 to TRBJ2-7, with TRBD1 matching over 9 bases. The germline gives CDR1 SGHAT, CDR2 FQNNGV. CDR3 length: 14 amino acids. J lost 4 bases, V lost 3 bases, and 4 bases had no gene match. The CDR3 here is CASSFPGQGYEQYF. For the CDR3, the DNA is TGTGCCAGCAGCTTCCCGGGACAGGGTTACGAGCAGTACTTC.

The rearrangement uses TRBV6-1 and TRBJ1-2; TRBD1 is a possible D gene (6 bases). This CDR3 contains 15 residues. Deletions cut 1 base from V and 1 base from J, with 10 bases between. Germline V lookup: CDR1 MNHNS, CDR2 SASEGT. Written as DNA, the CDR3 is TGTGCCAGCAGTGAAGGGACAGCCCTTAACTATGGCTACACCTTC. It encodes CASSEGTALNYGYTF.

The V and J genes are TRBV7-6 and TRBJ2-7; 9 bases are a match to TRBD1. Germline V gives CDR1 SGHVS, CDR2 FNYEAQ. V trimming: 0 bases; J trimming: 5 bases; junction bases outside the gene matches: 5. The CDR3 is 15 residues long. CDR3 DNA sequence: TGTGCCAGCAGCTTAGCGGGACAGGGAGGCCACGAGCAGTACTTC. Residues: CASSLAGQGGHEQYF.

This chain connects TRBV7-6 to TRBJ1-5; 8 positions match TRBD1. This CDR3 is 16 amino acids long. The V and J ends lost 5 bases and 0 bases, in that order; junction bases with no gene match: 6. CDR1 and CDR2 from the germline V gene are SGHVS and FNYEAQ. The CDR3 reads CASSPGTGDSNQPQHF. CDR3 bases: TGTGCCAGCAGCCCTGGGACAGGAGATAGCAATCAGCCCCAGCATTTT.

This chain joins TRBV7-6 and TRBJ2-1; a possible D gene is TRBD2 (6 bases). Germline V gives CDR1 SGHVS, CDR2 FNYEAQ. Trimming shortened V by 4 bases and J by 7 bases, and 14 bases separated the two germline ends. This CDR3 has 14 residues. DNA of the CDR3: TGTGCCAGCAGCTGGGTCGGGACTGCAAATGAGCAGTTCTTC. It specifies CASSWVGTANEQFF.

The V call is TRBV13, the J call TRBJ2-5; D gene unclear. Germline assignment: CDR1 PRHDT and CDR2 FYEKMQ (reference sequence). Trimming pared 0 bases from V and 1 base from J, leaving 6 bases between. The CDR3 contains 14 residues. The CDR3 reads CASSLGSGQETQYF. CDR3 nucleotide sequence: TGTGCCAGCAGCTTAGGTTCGGGCCAAGAGACCCAGTACTTC.

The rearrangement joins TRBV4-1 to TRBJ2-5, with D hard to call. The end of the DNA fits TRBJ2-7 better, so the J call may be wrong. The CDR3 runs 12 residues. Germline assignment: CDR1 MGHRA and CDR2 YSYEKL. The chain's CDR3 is CASSQAGYEQYF. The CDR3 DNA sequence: TGCGCCAGCAGCCAAGCAGGTTACGAGCAGTACTTC.

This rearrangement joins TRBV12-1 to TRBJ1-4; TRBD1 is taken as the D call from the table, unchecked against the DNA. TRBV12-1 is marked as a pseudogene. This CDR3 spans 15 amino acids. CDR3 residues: CASSFGDRGGEKLFF. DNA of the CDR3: TGTGCCAGCAGCTTTGGGGACAGGGGAGGTGAAAAACTGTTTTTT.

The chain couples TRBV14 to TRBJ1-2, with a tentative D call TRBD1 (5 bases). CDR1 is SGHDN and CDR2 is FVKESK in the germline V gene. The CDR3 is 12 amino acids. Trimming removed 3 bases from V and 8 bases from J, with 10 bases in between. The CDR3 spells CASSQGTRGYTF. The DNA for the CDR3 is TGTGCCAGCAGCCAGGGGACTCGAGGCTACACCTTC. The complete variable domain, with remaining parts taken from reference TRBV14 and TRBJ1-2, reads EAGVTQFPSHSVIEKGQTVTLRCDPISGHDNLYWYRRVMGKEIKFLLHFVKESKQDESGMPNNRFLAERTGGTYSTLKVQPAELEDSGVYFCASSQGTRGYTFGSGTRLTVV.

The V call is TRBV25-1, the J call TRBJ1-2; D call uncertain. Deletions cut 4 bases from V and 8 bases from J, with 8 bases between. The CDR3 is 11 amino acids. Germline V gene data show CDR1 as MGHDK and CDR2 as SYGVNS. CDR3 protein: CASSGMRGYTF. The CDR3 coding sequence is TGTGCCAGCAGTGGAATGCGGGGCTACACCTTC.

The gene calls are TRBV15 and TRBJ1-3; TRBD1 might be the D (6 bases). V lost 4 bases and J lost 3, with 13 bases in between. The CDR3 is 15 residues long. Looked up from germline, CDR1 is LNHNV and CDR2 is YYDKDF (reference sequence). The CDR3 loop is CATSKSWDIGNTIYF. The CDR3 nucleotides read TGTGCCACCAGCAAATCCTGGGACATTGGAAACACCATATATTTT.

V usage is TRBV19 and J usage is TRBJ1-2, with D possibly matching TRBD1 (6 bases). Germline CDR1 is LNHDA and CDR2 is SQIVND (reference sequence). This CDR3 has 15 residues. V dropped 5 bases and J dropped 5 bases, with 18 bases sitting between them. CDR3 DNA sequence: TGTGCCAGTAGTCCGAAAGCCGGGACATTATATGGCTACACCTTC. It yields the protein CASSPKAGTLYGYTF.

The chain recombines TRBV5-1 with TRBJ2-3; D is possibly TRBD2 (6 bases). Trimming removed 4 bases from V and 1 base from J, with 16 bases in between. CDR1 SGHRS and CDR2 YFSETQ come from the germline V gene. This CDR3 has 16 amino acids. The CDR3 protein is CASSLRDQRGTDTQYF. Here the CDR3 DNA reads TGCGCCAGCAGCCTCCGCGACCAGCGGGGCACAGATACGCAGTATTTT.

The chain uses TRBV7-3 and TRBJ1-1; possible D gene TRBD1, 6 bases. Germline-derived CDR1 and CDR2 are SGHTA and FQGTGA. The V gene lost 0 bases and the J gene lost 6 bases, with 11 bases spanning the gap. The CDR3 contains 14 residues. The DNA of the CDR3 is TGTGCCAGCAGCTTAACCGATCAGGGGTCTGAAGCTTTCTTT. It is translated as CASSLTDQGSEAFF.

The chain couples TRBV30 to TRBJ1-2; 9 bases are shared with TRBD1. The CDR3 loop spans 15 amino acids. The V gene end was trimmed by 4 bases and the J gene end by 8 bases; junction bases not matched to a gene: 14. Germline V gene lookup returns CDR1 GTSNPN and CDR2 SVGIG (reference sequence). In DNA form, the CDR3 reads TGTGCCTGGAAGGTAGGGACAGGGAACATCGAGGGCTACACCTTC. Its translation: CAWKVGTGNIEGYTF.

CDR3 in amino acids: CASSEFPQAGGTDTQYF. The CDR3 nucleotides are TGTGCCAGCAGTGAATTCCCCCAAGCCGGGGGAACAGATACGCAGTATTTT. The chain uses TRBV2 and TRBJ2-3, with D possibly TRBD2 on 6 matching bases. Germline values: CDR1 SNHLY, CDR2 FYNNEI. V was shortened by 2 bases and J by 3 bases, with 18 bases between the two germline ends. The CDR3 loop spans 17 amino acids.

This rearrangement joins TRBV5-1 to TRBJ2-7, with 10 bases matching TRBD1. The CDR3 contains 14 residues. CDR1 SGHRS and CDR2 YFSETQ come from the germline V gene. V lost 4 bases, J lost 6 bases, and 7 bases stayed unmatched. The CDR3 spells CASSAGDRGGEQYF. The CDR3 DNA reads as TGCGCCAGCAGCGCTGGGGACAGGGGTGGCGAGCAGTACTTC.

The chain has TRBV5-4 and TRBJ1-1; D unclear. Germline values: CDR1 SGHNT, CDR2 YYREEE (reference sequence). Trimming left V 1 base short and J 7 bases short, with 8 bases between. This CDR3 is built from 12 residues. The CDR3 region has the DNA TGTGCCAGCAGCTTGATCGGGATTGAAGCTTTCTTT. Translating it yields CASSLIGIEAFF. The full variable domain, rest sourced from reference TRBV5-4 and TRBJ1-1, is ETGVTQSPTHLIKTRGQQVTLRCSSQSGHNTVSWYQQALGQGPQFIFQYYREEENGRGNFPPRFSGLQFPNYSSELNVNALELDDSALYLCASSLIGIEAFFGQGTRLTVV.

This chain's CDR3 is CASSLGAGQGAYEQYF. The CDR3 DNA follows: TGTGCCAGCAGCTTAGGGGCAGGGCAAGGAGCCTACGAGCAGTACTTC. The chain recombines TRBV11-2 with TRBJ2-7; D may be TRBD1 (5 bases). This CDR3 contains 16 residues. The germline CDR1 and CDR2 sequences are SGHAT and FQNNGV. V gave up 1 base and J gave up 2 bases, with 15 bases separating them.

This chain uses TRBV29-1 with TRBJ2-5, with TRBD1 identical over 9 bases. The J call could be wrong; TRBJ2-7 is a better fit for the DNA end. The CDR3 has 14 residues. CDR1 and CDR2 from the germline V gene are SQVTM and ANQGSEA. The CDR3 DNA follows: TGCAGCGTCAAAGCCGGGACAGGGAACTACGAGCAGTACTTC. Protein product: CSVKAGTGNYEQYF.

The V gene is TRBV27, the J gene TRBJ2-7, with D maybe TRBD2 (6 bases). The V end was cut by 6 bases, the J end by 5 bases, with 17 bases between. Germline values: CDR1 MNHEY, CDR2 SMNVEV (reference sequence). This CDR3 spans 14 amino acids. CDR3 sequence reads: CASRGDFSRDEQYF. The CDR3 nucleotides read TGTGCCAGCAGGGGGGACTTTAGCCGGGACGAGCAGTACTTC.

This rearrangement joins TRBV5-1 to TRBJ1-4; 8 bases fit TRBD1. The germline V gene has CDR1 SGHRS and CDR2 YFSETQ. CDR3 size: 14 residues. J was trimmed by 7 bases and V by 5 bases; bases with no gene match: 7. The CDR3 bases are TGCGCCAGCAGGACAGGGGACAACCTTGAAAAACTGTTTTTT. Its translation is CASRTGDNLEKLFF.

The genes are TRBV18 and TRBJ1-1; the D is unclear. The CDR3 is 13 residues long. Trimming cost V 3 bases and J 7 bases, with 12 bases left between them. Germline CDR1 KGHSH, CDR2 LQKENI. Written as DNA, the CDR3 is TGTGCCAGCTCACCGAACCAGGATGGTGAAGCTTTCTTT. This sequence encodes CASSPNQDGEAFF.